These 14 T cell receptor beta chains originate from one sample sequenced in a study of human T cells and chemical hapten exposure. The time point denotes: patch test 2, 6 weeks after DPC sensitization. Treatment here: therapeutic diphenylcyclopropenone sensitization with weekly scalp DPC. Via MiXCR, TCRdb re-called the RACE reads, giving one row per CDR3 protein. This sample carries more than 110,000 distinct CDR3 sequences, about 12% of them seen once, and the ten largest clones take under 1.5%. The sequenced sample was whole blood, obtained in connection with sensitization to the hapten diphenylcyclopropenone (DPC). The receptors were gathered from a woman between 45 and 60 years old with alopecia areata. Some clones in this sample may be carry-over from other donors' samples.

The genes are TRBV3-1 and TRBJ2-7; 8 bases match TRBD1. The CDR3 contains 15 residues. CDR1 and CDR2 from the germline V gene are LGHDT and YNNKEL (reference sequence). The junction had 10 bases not matched to a gene; V was cut back by 4 bases and J by 5 bases. CDR3 sequence (DNA): TGTGCCAGCAGCCGAGAACCGGACAGGGTAAACGAGCAGTACTTC. It encodes CASSREPDRVNEQYF.

This clonotype appeared many times. This chain links TRBV12-3 or TRBV12-4 with TRBJ2-4; the D gene could be TRBD1 or TRBD2 (5 bases each). Trimming pared 3 bases from V and 0 bases from J, leaving 9 bases between. The length of the CDR3 is 15 residues. CDR3 residues: CASSLGTIAKNIQYF. CDR3 nucleotide sequence: TGTGCCAGCAGTTTGGGGACGATAGCCAAAAACATTCAGTACTTC.

Only a few counts were recorded for this clonotype. The chain joins TRBV3-1 to TRBJ1-2; no reliable D call. The V end was cut by 0 bases, the J end by 4 bases, with 9 bases between. Germline CDR1 reads LGHDT; CDR2 reads YNNKEL (reference sequence). The CDR3 contains 14 residues. As DNA, the CDR3 is TGTGCCAGCAGCCAAGAGGCGTCGACCTATGGCTACACCTTC. It encodes CASSQEASTYGYTF.

This chain links TRBV29-1 with TRBJ2-1; the D is unclear. Germline-derived CDR1 and CDR2 are SQVTM and ANQGSEA. The V end was cut by 8 bases, the J end by 7 bases, with 12 bases between. This CDR3 has 11 residues. In nucleotides, the CDR3 is TGCAGCCCCCTATGGGCGAATGAGCAGTTCTTC. As protein: CSPLWANEQFF.

The chain combines TRBV7-2 with TRBJ2-1, with D possibly TRBD2 on 6 matching bases. Trimming removed 6 bases at V and 2 bases at J, with 17 bases between. The CDR3 length is 16 residues. Looked up from germline, CDR1 is SGHTA and CDR2 is FQGNSA. The CDR3: CASRVGRDLTYNEQFF. The CDR3, as DNA: TGTGCCAGCAGGGTAGGGCGGGACCTTACCTACAATGAGCAGTTCTTC. Full variable domain (rest looked up from reference TRBV7-2 and TRBJ2-1): GAGVSQSPSNKVTEKGKDVELRCDPISGHTALYWYRQSLGQGLEFLIYFQGNSAPDKSGLPSDRFSAERTGGSVSTLTIQRTQQEDSAVYLCASRVGRDLTYNEQFFGPGTRLTVL.

This chain uses TRBV7-8 with TRBJ1-3, with D possibly matching TRBD1 (5 bases). The length of the CDR3 is 14 residues. CDR1 is SGHVS and CDR2 is FQNEAQ in the germline V gene. V lost 5 bases and J lost 1, with 9 bases in between. The CDR3 here is CASSPGGSGNTIYF. Written as DNA, the CDR3 is TGTGCCAGCAGCCCCGGGGGTTCTGGAAACACCATATATTTT.

This clonotype occurred a few times. The chain recombines TRBV27 with TRBJ1-1, with D possibly being TRBD1 (6 bases). The CDR3 is 15 amino acids. The germline V and J ends were trimmed by 5 bases and 5 bases, with 18 bases remaining between them. Looked up from germline, CDR1 is MNHEY and CDR2 is SMNVEV (reference sequence). As DNA, the CDR3 is TGTGCCAGCAGTCCCCAGGGGTGGGGAAAAACTGAAGCTTTCTTT. Protein product: CASSPQGWGKTEAFF.

V usage is TRBV5-1 and J usage is TRBJ2-7, with TRBD2 matching 8 bases. Unmatched junction bases numbered 5, after V lost 0 bases and J lost 6 bases. The CDR3 sequence is 14 residues long. Looked up from germline, CDR1 is SGHRS and CDR2 is YFSETQ. For the CDR3, the DNA is TGCGCCAGCAGCTTGGCGGGAGGGCCTTCCGAGCAGTACTTC. Translation gives CASSLAGGPSEQYF.

This sequence joins TRBV20-1 and TRBJ1-1; D is unclear. V was trimmed by 0 bases and J by 0 bases, leaving 11 bases between them. This CDR3 spans 15 amino acids. Germline loops: CDR1 DFQATT, CDR2 SNEGSKA (reference sequence). The chain's CDR3 is CSARDRNSVNTEAFF. The CDR3 nucleotides are TGCAGTGCTAGAGATCGTAATTCAGTGAACACTGAAGCTTTCTTT.

Many counts were recorded for this clonotype. This sequence joins TRBV5-5 and TRBJ1-3; possibly TRBD1 for D (5 bases). Germline V gene data show CDR1 as SGHKS and CDR2 as YYEKEE (reference sequence). V gave up 6 bases and J gave up 6 bases, with 10 bases separating them. The CDR3 runs 12 residues. This chain's CDR3 is CASKQQENTIYF. The DNA for the CDR3 is TGTGCCAGCAAACAACAGGAAAACACCATATATTTT. The full variable domain, its missing parts supplied by reference TRBV5-5 and TRBJ1-3, is DAGVTQSPTHLIKTRGQQVTLRCSPISGHKSVSWYQQVLGQGPQFIFQYYEKEERGRGNFPDRFSARQFPNYSSELNVNALLLGDSALYLCASKQQENTIYFGEGSWLTVV.

J is TRBJ2-1 and V is TRBV7-3; TRBD2 matches at 7 bases. Germline V gene lookup returns CDR1 SGHTA and CDR2 FQGTGA. Unmatched junction bases numbered 7, after V lost 3 bases and J lost 8 bases. The CDR3 covers 14 residues. The CDR3 is CASSFGGSRDEQFF. CDR3 nucleotides: TGTGCCAGCAGCTTCGGCGGGAGTAGGGATGAGCAGTTCTTC.

This clonotype has at least ten counts. The V gene is TRBV29-1, the J gene TRBJ2-3; 8 bases match TRBD1. The CDR3 contains 14 residues. Germline assignment: CDR1 SQVTM and CDR2 ANQGSEA. V lost 4 bases, J lost 3 bases, and 6 bases stayed unmatched. Here the CDR3 reads CSVADRGPTDTQYF. In DNA form, the CDR3 reads TGCAGCGTTGCCGACAGGGGCCCAACAGATACGCAGTATTTT.

This clonotype occurred a few times. This chain links TRBV28 with TRBJ2-4, with a weak D call TRBD2 (7 bases). Germline lookup yields CDR1 MDHEN and CDR2 SYDVKM. The length of the CDR3 is 13 residues. V lost 2 bases and J 8 bases, leaving 10 bases between the germline ends. Written as DNA, the CDR3 is TGTGCCAGCAGTTTAGGAGGGGGGGACATTCAGTACTTC. Protein: CASSLGGGDIQYF.

The rearrangement uses TRBV10-3 and TRBJ1-2; 9 nucleotides line up with TRBD1. This CDR3 is 15 amino acids long. V shed 6 bases and J 1 base; nucleotides not matched to a gene: 6. The germline V gene encodes CDR1 ENHRY and CDR2 SYGVKD. In DNA form, the CDR3 reads TGTGCCATCAGACCGGACAGGGGCCTTAACTATGGCTACACCTTC. Amino acid sequence: CAIRPDRGLNYGYTF.